The entry below gives a single T cell receptor (beta chain) sequence along with its context. Its antigen is as yet unknown. V was pared by 4 bases and J by 1 base, with 14 bases between. From germline, CDR1 is SGHTA and CDR2 FQGNSA. This CDR3 has 15 amino acids. The data belong to a study of blood T cells in healthy people across ages. A second PCR, run for about 6 to 11 cycles, used a sample-barcoded 5' primer plus a J-beta primer mix. TCRdb fed the 5' RACE reads into MiXCR, producing one record per CDR3 protein. The table lists some 1.4 million distinct CDR3 sequences, about 43% of them singletons. Donors ranged from 6 to 90 years old and were healthy Caucasians in Russia. Study observations and caveats: Comparison with aged donors showed that long-lived donors had more naive CD4+ cells and higher diversity.

The chain joins TRBV7-2 to TRBJ2-7; D is unresolved. Sequences were obtained from blood. This TCR was sampled from a woman aged 18 to 35 in good health. The CDR3 region is CASSSEFTFSYEQYF. In DNA, the CDR3 is TGTGCCAGCAGCTCAGAGTTCACATTTTCCTACGAGCAGTACTTC. Filled out from reference TRBV7-2 and TRBJ2-7, the complete variable domain reads GAGVSQSPSNKVTEKGKDVELRCDPISGHTALYWYRQSLGQGLEFLIYFQGNSAPDKSGLPSDRFSAERTGGSVSTLTIQRTQQEDSAVYLCASSSEFTFSYEQYFGPGTRLTVT.